This TCR beta chain was retrieved from a study of T cell changes during pregnancy in multiple sclerosis (dated by TCRdb to the late 2010s). At the level of the whole study: The study looked at changes in the T cell repertoire across pregnancy in women with multiple sclerosis.

From cysteine to phenylalanine, the CDR3 is 12 amino acids long. Just CDR3 DNA is preserved here, 36 bases in frame from base 1. From V the trimming removes 5 bases and from J it removes 6 bases, while the gene matches leave 4 bases of the junction unaccounted for. The germline V gene gives CDR1 as SGHAT and CDR2 as FQNNGV. Library preparation used the immunoSEQ multiplex PCR assay. Sourced from immuneACCESS, this table was stored by TCRdb with only in-frame sequences that have V and J called. A share of the clones is absent; for the studies checked, an unresolved V gene accounts for under half, and the remainder has no known explanation. A total of 50,000 to 75,000 clones appear in this sample, 91% of them only once. 2% to 2.5% of the sample rests with the top ten. A note on this clone: Its specific antigen is unknown. It has no much larger one-base neighbor in the sample; base qualities were not kept.

Sequenced here: peripheral blood, sampled in the third trimester of pregnancy. Recombination connected TRBV11-2 to TRBJ2-7, and TRBD2 aligns with 7 junction nucleotides. This TCR was sampled from a female donor in good health, enrolled as a control in a pregnancy study. The CDR3: CASSLGGVEQYF. The nucleotide sequence is TGTGCCAGCAGCCTGGGAGGGGTCGAGCAGTACTTC.